The rows below give T cell receptor beta chains drawn from one sample of a study of blood T cell repertoires in COVID-19. The method was immunoSEQ multiplex PCR; TCRdb's version includes in-frame clones alone and lacks a portion of them. Here the sample spans tens of thousands of clones, roughly 73% being singletons. Sequenced sample: peripheral blood. All receptors come from a human donor in a cohort sampled during active COVID-19. Both conserved end residues are trimmed from each CDR3. Fields, in order: clone size, J gene, V gene, CDR3 protein. Clone size is given for some rows only: seen once, a few or many times, or a class if the clone is expanded.

>-|TRBJ2-5|TRBV5-1
ASSSAGRPLWETQY
>few|TRBJ1-1|TRBV27
ASSQRGHEAF
>-|TRBJ2-3|TRBV27
ASSLAGTDTQY
>-|TRBJ1-5|TRBV30
AWSVQGGQPQH
>-|TRBJ2-7|TRBV5-1
ASSPAYEQY
>-|TRBJ1-2|TRBV20-1
SASSSGTAGYT
>few|TRBJ1-2|TRBV2
ASSARRQGDYGYT
>once|TRBJ2-7|TRBV5-1
ASRPTGPTYEQY
>-|TRBJ2-5|TRBV6-6
ASSSRGQETQY
>-|TRBJ2-7|TRBV7-2
ASSLRTLTGQGSSYEQY
>-|TRBJ1-3|TRBV7-2
ASSPGQGAYSGNTIY
>once|TRBJ2-7|TRBV5-1
ASSLGLWRGPPGGQY
>few|TRBJ2-5|TRBV14
ASSHLLPGLAQETQY
>-|TRBJ2-7|TRBV19
ASRRTSLTYEQY
>-|TRBJ1-2|TRBV27
ASSLGTGTAYGYT
>-|TRBJ2-3|TRBV5-5
ASSQPGLGGDTQY
>-|TRBJ2-7|TRBV7-2
ASSPQTSGGSYEQY